Each of the 18 T cell receptor beta chains below was sequenced from the same sample in a study of T cells expressing NK-cell markers. From the 5' RACE reads, TCRdb lists one entry per CDR3 protein and no DNA. This sample lists 350,000 to 400,000 distinct CDR3 sequences; its ten largest clones have about 10%. Sample: blood T cells: a sorted CD56 or NKG2C T cell subset, CD4+ or CD8+ T cells, or bulk PBMC T cells (not recorded which). The source of these receptors is a woman in her fifties or sixties in good health.

V is TRBV6-1 and J is TRBJ2-4; lacking DNA, the TRBD2 call made by TCRdb goes unchecked. CDR3 length: 14 residues. In germline, CDR1 is MNHNS, CDR2 SASEGT. The CDR3 here is CASGMGPSPNIQYF.

The chain employs TRBV7-8 and TRBJ1-2; lacking DNA, the TRBD1 call made by TCRdb goes unchecked. Germline CDR1 SGHVS, CDR2 FQNEAQ. The CDR3 runs 15 residues. CDR3 residues: CASSRSRDRSYGYTF.

This chain links TRBV5-1 with TRBJ1-2. The CDR3 is made up of 14 amino acids. Per germline, CDR1 SGHRS and CDR2 YFSETQ. The CDR3 spells CASSLAGRGSGYTF.

The rearrangement links TRBV6-1 to TRBJ2-7. This CDR3 region has 14 residues. Germline lookup yields CDR1 MNHNS and CDR2 SASEGT. CDR3: CASTVGGSTYEQYF.

The chain links TRBV5-1 to TRBJ1-3. This CDR3 spans 11 amino acids. CDR1 and CDR2 (germline): SGHRS, YFSETQ. The CDR3 loop reads CASQNGNTIYF.

The chain carries TRBV6-5 and TRBJ1-6; TCRdb's D gene call, TRBD1, goes unchecked for lack of DNA. CDR3 length: 13 amino acids. CDR1 and CDR2 from the germline V gene are MNHEY and SVGAGI. This CDR3 is CASNQGGRSPLHF.

The CDR3 protein is CASSQDTGSYGYTF. V and J are TRBV4-1 and TRBJ1-2. The V gene's germline CDR1 is MGHRA and CDR2 YSYEKL. The CDR3 length is 14 residues.

The chain couples TRBV5-1 to TRBJ1-3. The CDR3 loop spans 16 amino acids. Germline CDR1 and CDR2: SGHRS and YFSETQ. CDR3: CASSLDVATSGNTIYF.

CDR3 sequence: CASSESGSKTQYF. The chain links TRBV25-1 to TRBJ2-5; TCRdb indicates TRBD2, and absent DNA this call remains unverified. There are 13 residues in the CDR3. Germline V CDR1 and CDR2: MGHDK, SYGVNS.

This chain joins TRBV3-1 and TRBJ2-1; the D call from TCRdb, TRBD2, cannot be confirmed without DNA. The germline V gene encodes CDR1 LGHDT and CDR2 YNNKEL (reference sequence). The CDR3 is 13 residues long. CDR3 sequence: CASTQDREGEQFF.

This chain connects TRBV7-9 to TRBJ2-2; TCRdb names TRBD1, which stays unverified in the absence of DNA. From germline, CDR1 is SEHNR and CDR2 FQNEAQ (reference sequence). The CDR3 is 17 amino acids. The CDR3 region is CASTFGPGQGSTGELFF.

The V gene is TRBV6-5, the J gene TRBJ1-2; TCRdb returns TRBD1, unconfirmable since there is no DNA. The CDR3 contains 14 residues. Germline V gene data show CDR1 as MNHEY and CDR2 as SVGAGI. The CDR3 sequence is CASSYGTGGAGYTF.

This sequence joins TRBV29-1 and TRBJ1-1; with no DNA, the TCRdb D assignment of TRBD1 cannot be verified. CDR1 is SQVTM, CDR2 ANQGSEA, per germline. The CDR3 is made up of 13 amino acids. The CDR3 is CSAKDRGATEAFF.

The chain combines TRBV7-2 with TRBJ1-5. The length of the CDR3 is 15 residues. Germline-derived CDR1 and CDR2 are SGHTA and FQGNSA. The CDR3 region is CASSPTPYSNQPQHF.

The chain joins TRBV27 to TRBJ2-1; as DNA is missing, the TRBD1 call by TCRdb cannot be tested. The CDR3 extends over 11 amino acids. The germline V gene has CDR1 MNHEY and CDR2 SMNVEV (reference sequence). This chain's CDR3 is CASLAPSGQFF.

This chain links TRBV7-6 with TRBJ2-1; TCRdb's D gene call, TRBD1, goes unchecked for lack of DNA. Germline V lookup: CDR1 SGHVS, CDR2 FNYEAQ. The CDR3 loop spans 14 amino acids. CDR3 sequence reads: CASSLFSGDNEQFF.

The chain employs TRBV19 and TRBJ1-1; checking the TCRdb D call of TRBD1 is not possible without DNA. Germline V gives CDR1 LNHDA, CDR2 SQIVND (reference sequence). The CDR3 loop spans 13 amino acids. The CDR3 sequence: CASQGTVGTEAFF.

The J gene is TRBJ1-3, the V gene TRBV9; TCRdb gives TRBD1 as the D gene, but with no DNA this cannot be confirmed. This CDR3 spans 14 amino acids. Germline lookup yields CDR1 SGDLS and CDR2 YYNGEE. The CDR3 loop is CASSPRREGNTIYF.